This T cell receptor (beta chain) was identified in a study of cytomegalovirus exposure and HLA in healthy donors. Measured with immunoSEQ multiplex PCR; TCRdb has only the in-frame clones, and not every one. The sample lists about 260,000 clones, about 90% occurring once. V was pared by 1 base and J by 5 bases, with 12 bases of the junction left unmatched. The CDR3 is 19 amino acids. Germline-derived CDR1 and CDR2 are SGHTA and FQGNSA. Study-wide points: The authors enumerated over 150 TCR beta chains as linked to cytomegalovirus.

A remark on this clone: The antigen is unknown.

The chain combines TRBV7-2 with TRBJ2-2, with 11 positions matching TRBD2. This receptor was taken from a woman between 25 and 40 years old in good health and CMV-seronegative. The sample was PBMCs. CDR3 DNA: TGTGCCAGCAGCTTAGGAGGGAGATTACTAGCGGGAGTAACCGGGGAGCTGTTTTTT. It yields the protein CASSLGGRLLAGVTGELFF.